Each of the 29 T cell receptor beta chains below was sequenced from the same sample in a study of beta chain features in type 1 diabetes. Expressed TCRB transcripts were sequenced after all isolated RNA was converted to cDNA. Measured with immunoSEQ multiplex PCR; TCRdb has only the in-frame clones, and not every one. The sample lists roughly 240,000 clones; less than 15% were seen once. What was sequenced was naive CD4+ T cells from blood. The receptors here all came from a woman aged 40 to 50 in good health.

A few counts support this clone. The chain uses TRBV6-5 and TRBJ1-5, with TRBD1 matching over 9 bases. The CDR3 is 15 amino acids. Germline CDR1 reads MNHEY; CDR2 reads SVGAGI. V lost 5 bases, J lost 6 bases, and 8 bases stayed unmatched. The CDR3 loop is CASSPGTGIGQPQHF. Here the CDR3 DNA reads TGTGCCAGCAGTCCCGGGACAGGGATCGGTCAGCCCCAGCATTTT.

The gene calls are TRBV7-8 and TRBJ1-1; D is perhaps TRBD1 (6 bases). The V gene lost 5 bases and the J gene lost 7 bases, with 23 bases spanning the gap. The CDR3 length is 16 residues. From germline, CDR1 is SGHVS and CDR2 FQNEAQ. The CDR3: CASSLDGVTGRGEAFF. The CDR3 nucleotides read TGTGCCAGCAGCCTTGACGGGGTCACAGGGAGGGGTGAAGCTTTCTTT.

The V gene is TRBV29-1, the J gene TRBJ1-2; 7 bases align to TRBD1. The CDR3 is 13 residues long. In germline, CDR1 is SQVTM, CDR2 ANQGSEA. J gave up 8 bases and V 6 bases, and 12 bases lay outside the gene matches. The CDR3 DNA reads as TGCAGCGTCGGCGACGACAGGGTAGGGGGCTACACCTTC. Protein: CSVGDDRVGGYTF.

The J gene is TRBJ2-7, the V gene TRBV7-6, with D perhaps matching TRBD2 (5 bases). The CDR3 is made up of 13 amino acids. V was clipped by 5 bases and J by 4 bases, with 12 bases between them. The germline V gene encodes CDR1 SGHVS and CDR2 FNYEAQ. CDR3 loop: CASSRGLVYEQYF. CDR3 sequence (DNA): TGTGCCAGCAGCCGAGGGTTAGTATACGAGCAGTACTTC.

This clone was counted only a few times. V and J are TRBV4-3 and TRBJ2-3, with a tentative D call TRBD2 (5 bases). Deletions cut 0 bases from V and 0 bases from J, with 19 bases between. The germline V gene has CDR1 LGHNA and CDR2 YSLEER. This CDR3 region has 19 residues. CDR3 residues: CASSQERNVGAHSTDTQYF. Here the CDR3 DNA reads TGCGCCAGCAGCCAAGAAAGAAATGTGGGAGCCCACAGCACAGATACGCAGTATTTT.

This clone was recorded a few times. The chain combines TRBV4-3 with TRBJ2-7, with TRBD1 matching over 8 bases. Germline V gene lookup returns CDR1 LGHNA and CDR2 YSLEER. J gave up 5 bases and V 0 bases, and 9 bases lay outside the gene matches. The CDR3 runs to 16 residues. CDR3 amino acids: CASSQDRGGTGHEQYF. CDR3 sequence (DNA): TGCGCCAGCAGCCAAGATCGAGGGGGGACAGGACACGAGCAGTACTTC.

The chain recombines TRBV6-1 with TRBJ2-5; D might be TRBD1 (7 bases). The end of the DNA aligns better with TRBJ2-7, so the J call may be wrong. Germline lookup yields CDR1 MNHNS and CDR2 SASEGT. The CDR3 consists of 14 residues. The CDR3 DNA is TGTGCCAGCAGTGGACAGGGAGGTCAGTACGAGCAGTACTTC. Translating gives CASSGQGGQYEQYF.

V is TRBV7-2 and J is TRBJ2-5; D is possibly TRBD2 (6 bases). Trimming stripped 5 bases from V and 9 bases from J, with 19 bases between. The CDR3 length is 14 residues. Germline V gene sequence: CDR1 SGHTA, CDR2 FQGNSA. CDR3 region: CASSLGSGAGAQYF. DNA for the CDR3: TGTGCCAGCAGCCTCGGATCGGGAGCCGGAGCCCAGTACTTC.

The chain couples TRBV11-2 to TRBJ2-5; D is possibly TRBD2 (5 bases). This CDR3 is 15 amino acids long. Germline V gene sequence: CDR1 SGHAT, CDR2 FQNNGV. V lost 1 base and J lost 1, with 10 bases in between. The CDR3 is CASSLGGGPQETQYF. CDR3 nucleotide sequence: TGTGCCAGCAGCTTAGGTGGAGGACCCCAAGAGACCCAGTACTTC. The variable domain in full, with the rest retrieved from reference TRBV11-2 and TRBJ2-5, is EAGVAQSPRYKIIEKRQSVAFWCNPISGHATLYWYQQILGQGPKLLIQFQNNGVVDDSQLPKDRFSAERLKGVDSTLKIQPAKLEDSAVYLCASSLGGGPQETQYFGPGTRLLVL.

This clone was found a few times. The chain combines TRBV1 with TRBJ1-2; the table's TRBD1 call for D was not verified on the DNA. TRBV1 is termed a pseudogene. The CDR3 has 15 amino acids. The CDR3 nucleotides read TGCACCAGCAGCCAAGATAAGTCCGACAGGTCTGGCTACACCTTC. It translates to CTSSQDKSDRSGYTF.

This clone was seen a handful of times. The V gene is TRBV18, the J gene TRBJ2-2; D is uncertain. This CDR3 is built from 16 residues. V was shortened by 0 bases and J by 3 bases, with 11 bases between the two germline ends. Germline V gene lookup returns CDR1 KGHSH and CDR2 LQKENI. DNA of the CDR3: TGTGCCAGCTCACCACCACTCCCTATCGACACCGGGGAGCTGTTTTTT. Translated, it gives CASSPPLPIDTGELFF.

J is TRBJ1-2 and V is TRBV5-1, with TRBD1 matching over 7 bases. The CDR3 length is 14 residues. V shed 4 bases and J 10 bases; nucleotides not matched to a gene: 13. The V gene's germline CDR1 is SGHRS and CDR2 YFSETQ. The CDR3 coding sequence is TGCGCCAGCAGCCTCGGGACAGACCCCGTTGACTACACCTTC. It yields the protein CASSLGTDPVDYTF.

This chain links TRBV6-6 with TRBJ2-2; tentatively, D is TRBD1 (6 bases). Deletions cut 3 bases from V and 7 bases from J, with 12 bases between. The CDR3 has 14 residues. The V gene's germline CDR1 is MNHNY and CDR2 SVGAGI (reference sequence). The chain's CDR3 is CASSYNRASGELFF. The DNA of the CDR3 is TGTGCCAGCAGTTATAACAGGGCTAGCGGGGAGCTGTTTTTT.

This sequence joins TRBV12-5 and TRBJ1-2; 8 bases are shared with TRBD1. There are 18 residues in the CDR3. The V and J ends lost 8 bases and 2 bases, in that order; junction bases with no gene match: 19. Germline CDR1 reads LGHNT; CDR2 reads FRNRAP. The CDR3 DNA is TGTGCTAGTACCTACATCCCGACAGGGGCGCCCATCAACTATGGCTACACCTTC. Translation: CASTYIPTGAPINYGYTF.

The chain's CDR3 is CASSMVTGRRAGQETQYF. CDR3 bases: TGTGCCAGTAGTATGGTGACAGGGAGGAGGGCCGGTCAAGAGACCCAGTACTTC. V gene TRBV19 combines with J gene TRBJ2-5; possible D gene TRBD1, 7 bases. The CDR3 runs 18 residues. The germline V and J ends were trimmed by 3 bases and 2 bases, with 22 bases remaining between them. Germline V CDR1 and CDR2: LNHDA, SQIVND (reference sequence).

The chain links TRBV28 to TRBJ1-6, with D tentatively TRBD1 (6 bases). Per the germline V gene, CDR1 is MDHEN and CDR2 is SYDVKM. The CDR3 is 15 residues long. Trimming took 10 bases from V and 8 from J, leaving 21 bases between them. DNA for the CDR3: TGTGCCACCAGGGCAGGGGCTGTAGTCTATTCACCCCTCCACTTT. This codes for CATRAGAVVYSPLHF.

This chain uses TRBV5-6 with TRBJ1-1, with D possibly matching TRBD1 (5 bases). In germline, CDR1 is SGHDT, CDR2 YYEEEE. Trimming took off 4 bases at V and 0 bases at J, with 16 bases between the two ends. The CDR3 runs 16 residues. CDR3 DNA sequence: TGTGCCAGCAGCCTGCTTCTCGCAGGGATGAACACTGAAGCTTTCTTT. Translated: CASSLLLAGMNTEAFF.

This clone was detected only a few times. V and J are TRBV4-3 and TRBJ1-2; TRBD1 aligns across 10 bases. Germline CDR1 is LGHNA and CDR2 is YSLEER. The ends lost 3 bases at V and 0 bases at J; junction bases unmatched: 7. CDR3 length: 17 residues. CDR3 sequence: CASSQVGQGSPNYGYTF. CDR3 coding DNA: TGCGCCAGCAGCCAGGTGGGACAGGGGAGTCCTAACTATGGCTACACCTTC.

This clone has more than one count but fewer than ten. V gene TRBV6-6 combines with J gene TRBJ2-7; 9 nucleotides align to TRBD1. CDR3 size: 13 residues. CDR1 is MNHNY and CDR2 is SVGAGI in the germline V gene (reference sequence). Trimming removed 6 bases from V and 2 bases from J; junction bases left unmatched: 2. DNA for the CDR3: TGTGCCAGCAGCAGGACAGGGGCCTACGAGCAGTACTTC. Its translation is CASSRTGAYEQYF.

The chain carries TRBV2 and TRBJ1-1; 7 bases agree with TRBD1. V was clipped by 8 bases and J by 5 bases; unmatched bases: 11. This CDR3 has 14 residues. Germline V gives CDR1 SNHLY, CDR2 FYNNEI. Here the CDR3 reads CASVDRQGRTEAFF. Here the CDR3 DNA reads TGTGCCAGCGTCGATCGACAGGGAAGGACTGAAGCTTTCTTT.

The chain employs TRBV1 and TRBJ2-1; the DNA was not used to check the table's D call, TRBD2. TRBV1 counts as a pseudogene. This CDR3 contains 17 residues. CDR3 bases: TGCACCAGCAGCCAAGAGGTAGGGACTAGCGGAGGGAATGAGCAGTTCTTC. Protein: CTSSQEVGTSGGNEQFF.

This clone was seen a few times. The chain carries TRBV7-2 and TRBJ2-5, with TRBD2 identical over 8 bases. The CDR3 spans 15 residues. After removal of 2 bases from V and 2 bases from J, the junction contained 4 bases not matched to a gene. The V gene's germline CDR1 is SGHTA and CDR2 FQGNSA. As DNA, the CDR3 is TGTGCCAGCAGCTTAAGGGCGGGGGGACAAGAGACCCAGTACTTC. It translates to CASSLRAGGQETQYF.

The J gene is TRBJ2-7, the V gene TRBV7-9; 9 bases line up with TRBD1. Germline CDR1 reads SEHNR; CDR2 reads FQNEAQ (reference sequence). The J segment lost 12 bases and the V segment lost 3 bases, leaving 6 bases of the junction unmatched. The CDR3 loop spans 12 amino acids. This CDR3 is CASSFDRDRAYF. CDR3 DNA sequence: TGTGCCAGCAGCTTTGACCGGGACAGGGCGTACTTC.

This clone was observed a handful of times. V is TRBV2 and J is TRBJ2-3; D possibly corresponds to TRBD2 (5 bases). Germline lookup yields CDR1 SNHLY and CDR2 FYNNEI. The V and J ends lost 5 bases and 2 bases respectively, with 8 bases between them. The CDR3 is 13 amino acids. The CDR3 is CASSSDYTDTQYF. CDR3 nucleotides: TGTGCCAGCAGTTCAGACTACACAGATACGCAGTATTTT. Variable domain in full (rest from reference TRBV2 and TRBJ2-3): EPEVTQTPSHQVTQMGQEVILRCVPISNHLYFYWYRQILGQKVEFLVSFYNNEISEKSEIFDDQFSVERPDGSNFTLKIRSTKLEDSAMYFCASSSDYTDTQYFGPGTRLTVL.

There are a few counts of this clone. This sequence joins TRBV11-2 and TRBJ2-1, with a possible D match to TRBD2 (6 bases). The germline V and J ends were trimmed by 6 bases and 1 base, with 16 bases remaining between them. CDR3 length: 16 amino acids. The germline CDR1 and CDR2 sequences are SGHAT and FQNNGV. CDR3 residues: CASRLPGLTSYNEQFF. CDR3 coding DNA: TGTGCCAGCAGACTTCCGGGACTGACATCCTACAATGAGCAGTTCTTC.

This clone turned up a few times. DNA for the CDR3: TGCGCCAGCAGCCGCTCTGACCTAGCGGCTAGCACAGATACGCAGTATTTT. Protein sequence: CASSRSDLAASTDTQYF. J is TRBJ2-3 and V is TRBV5-1; 7 positions match TRBD2. This CDR3 comprises 17 residues. From germline, CDR1 is SGHRS and CDR2 YFSETQ. V trimming: 4 bases; J trimming: 0 bases; junction bases outside the gene matches: 11.

This clone was picked up a small number of times. The chain recombines TRBV5-1 with TRBJ2-1; TRBD2 matches at 7 bases. CDR1 is SGHRS, CDR2 YFSETQ, per germline. This CDR3 is built from 13 residues. The V and J ends lost 6 bases and 8 bases, in that order; junction bases with no gene match: 8. The CDR3: CASTWGEGHEQFF. For the CDR3, the DNA is TGCGCCAGCACCTGGGGGGAGGGCCATGAGCAGTTCTTC.

This clone was counted only a few times. The J gene is TRBJ2-3, the V gene TRBV4-1; 11 bases are a match to TRBD2. V lost 1 base to trimming and J lost 5 bases; unmatched junction nucleotides: 8. This CDR3 has 17 amino acids. In germline, CDR1 is MGHRA, CDR2 YSYEKL. CDR3 amino acids: CASSQALSGGALDTQYF. The CDR3, as DNA: TGCGCCAGCAGCCAAGCCCTTAGCGGGGGGGCCCTAGATACGCAGTATTTT.

This clone has a handful of counts. The chain carries TRBV10-2 and TRBJ1-2; TRBD1 aligns across 7 bases. With V trimmed by 2 bases and J by 4 bases, 4 bases remained unmatched. The germline V gene has CDR1 WSHSY and CDR2 SAAADI. CDR3 length equals 14 residues. The CDR3 loop is CASSEVQGPYGYTF. The CDR3 coding sequence is TGCGCCAGCAGTGAGGTACAGGGGCCCTATGGCTACACCTTC.